These T cell receptor beta chains were read from a single sample in a study of vaccination and CD4 T cells after COVID-19. These TCRs' antigens remain unknown. TCRdb itself ran the PCR reads through MiXCR, one entry per CDR3 protein. The data contain about 18,000 distinct CDR3 sequences, about 50% of them singletons. Sequencing was performed on CD4+ T cells from blood, cultured in vitro. The receptors originated from a human donor who had recovered from COVID-19. The CDR3 runs from the conserved cysteine through the conserved F or W. The D gene is left open where the match is weak. A clone size is listed for some rows: how often the clone was seen (once, few, many), or a class if it is expanded.

TRBJ2-3	TRBV19	-	-	CASSPQGADTQYF	TGTGCCAGTAGTCCCCAAGGGGCAGATACGCAGTATTTT
TRBJ2-2	TRBV12-3/TRBV12-4	-	-	CASSLRGVGTGELFF	TGTGCCAGCAGTTTACGGGGAGTGGGCACCGGGGAGCTGTTTTTT
TRBJ2-1	TRBV24-1	-	-	CATGDNSGYNEQFF	TGTGCCACCGGTGATAACTCGGGCTATAATGAGCAGTTCTTC
TRBJ1-2	TRBV28	TRBD1	-	CASSPGQGSAGYTF	TGTGCCAGCAGTCCCGGACAGGGCTCGGCTGGCTACACCTTC
TRBJ2-3	TRBV27	-	-	CASSTWGSTDTQYF	TGTGCCAGCAGTACGTGGGGGAGCACAGATACGCAGTATTTT
TRBJ1-1	TRBV28	-	-	CASFRATRGNTEAFF	TGTGCCAGCTTTAGGGCAACCAGGGGGAACACTGAAGCTTTCTTT
TRBJ2-3	TRBV15	TRBD1	-	CATSRPGQGAYTDTQYF	TGTGCCACCAGCAGACCGGGACAGGGGGCCTACACAGATACGCAGTATTTT
TRBJ2-3	TRBV7-2	TRBD2	-	CASSSRLAGVWYF	TGTGCCAGCAGCTCCAGACTAGCGGGAGTGTGGTATTTT
TRBJ1-5	TRBV30	-	few	CAWSTVGNQPQHF	TGTGCCTGGAGTACGGTAGGCAATCAGCCCCAGCATTTT
TRBJ1-1	TRBV27	-	-	CASTPSGSRNTEAFF	TGTGCCAGCACTCCTTCAGGGAGTAGGAACACTGAAGCTTTCTTT
TRBJ1-2	TRBV29-1	-	-	CSVGVGKGYGYTF	TGCAGCGTTGGAGTAGGGAAAGGCTATGGCTACACCTTC
TRBJ1-3	TRBV7-2	-	-	CASSRTGGNTIYF	TGTGCCAGCAGCCGGACGGGTGGAAACACCATATATTTT
TRBJ2-2	TRBV7-9	-	-	CASSLALNTGELFF	TGTGCCAGCAGCTTAGCGTTGAACACCGGGGAGCTGTTTTTT
TRBJ2-7	TRBV15	-	once	CATSRERGGTYEQYF	TGTGCCACCAGCAGAGAACGGGGCGGCACCTACGAGCAGTACTTC
TRBJ2-2	TRBV24-1	-	-	CATSDPRGTNTGELFF	TGTGCCACCAGTGACCCTCGGGGAACGAACACCGGGGAGCTGTTTTTT
TRBJ2-5	TRBV20-1	-	-	CSARGGLLQETQYF	TGCAGTGCTAGGGGGGGACTCCTACAAGAGACCCAGTACTTC
TRBJ2-1	TRBV14	TRBD2	-	CASSRPGGPKTNEQFF	TGTGCCAGCAGCCGCCCGGGGGGTCCAAAAACCAATGAGCAGTTCTTC
TRBJ1-2	TRBV12-3/TRBV12-4	-	-	CASRPGTTNYGYTF	TGTGCCAGCAGACCCGGGACAACTAACTATGGCTACACCTTC
TRBJ2-3	TRBV5-1	TRBD1	-	CASSLEGGPSTDTQYF	TGCGCCAGCAGCTTGGAAGGGGGCCCTAGCACAGATACGCAGTATTTT
TRBJ1-5	TRBV19	TRBD1	-	CASSIGTGVSNQPQHF	TGTGCCAGTAGTATTGGGACAGGAGTAAGCAATCAGCCCCAGCATTTT
TRBJ1-5	TRBV12-3/TRBV12-4	TRBD1	-	CASGRQGANQPQHF	TGTGCCAGCGGCCGTCAGGGGGCTAATCAGCCCCAGCATTTT
TRBJ2-2	TRBV27	-	few	CASSTRIWGELFF	TGTGCCAGCAGCACCCGGATTTGGGGGGAGCTGTTTTTT
TRBJ1-5	TRBV12-3/TRBV12-4	-	few	CASSKPDKPSQHF	TGTGCCAGCAGTAAACCCGACAAGCCGAGCCAGCATTTT
TRBJ2-2	TRBV2	-	-	CASSGQVVDTGELFF	TGTGCCAGCAGTGGGCAGGTGGTAGACACCGGGGAGCTGTTTTTT
TRBJ1-5	TRBV20-1	-	-	CSARPPGGQAQHF	TGCAGTGCTAGACCCCCCGGCGGCCAGGCCCAGCATTTT
TRBJ2-1	TRBV20-1	-	few	CSASGGLVQFF	TGCAGTGCTAGTGGGGGTCTGGTGCAGTTCTTC
TRBJ2-1	TRBV7-2	TRBD2	-	CATGLAVYNEQFF	TGTGCCACTGGACTAGCGGTATACAATGAGCAGTTCTTC
TRBJ1-2	TRBV12-3/TRBV12-4	-	-	CASSLTVANYGYTF	TGTGCCAGCAGCCTTACCGTAGCTAACTATGGCTACACCTTC
TRBJ1-4	TRBV15	-	-	CATSPTNEKLFF	TGTGCCACCAGCCCCACTAATGAAAAACTGTTTTTT
TRBJ2-7	TRBV7-8	-	-	CASSHFGLVEDEQYF	TGTGCCAGCAGTCACTTCGGACTTGTTGAGGACGAGCAGTACTTC
TRBJ1-2	TRBV6-1	-	-	CASSFNRDGGGYTF	TGTGCCAGCAGCTTTAACAGGGACGGGGGGGGCTACACCTTC
TRBJ2-2	TRBV27	TRBD1	-	CASSNLDRGGTGELFF	TGTGCCAGCAGTAACCTGGACAGGGGAGGTACCGGGGAGCTGTTTTTT